This is a list of T cell receptor beta chains from one sample in a study of siplizumab effects on memory and regulatory T cells. Assay: immunoSEQ multiplex PCR; the TCRdb copy retains only in-frame clones and omits some. The sample lists 75,000 to 95,000 clones, approximately 90% occurring once. The specimen sequenced was CD4+ T cells sorted from blood. All receptors come from a human donor in good health. Both conserved end residues are part of each CDR3. Each record gives: J gene, V gene, clone size, D gene, CDR3 DNA, CDR3 protein. D genes are given only for firm matches. The listing skips clone size in some rows; elsewhere it reads once, few, many or a size class.

TRBJ1-1 | TRBV30 | . | . | TGTGCCTGGAGTGATGTGAACACTGAAGCTTTCTTT | CAWSDVNTEAFF
TRBJ1-3 | TRBV20-1 | . | . | TGCAGTGCCGAGATGGAGGACACCATATATTTT | CSAEMEDTIYF
TRBJ1-6 | TRBV18 | . | . | TGTGCCAGCTCAGCTTCGGAAGATTCACCCCTCCACTTT | CASSASEDSPLHF
TRBJ2-5 | TRBV7-9 | . | TRBD1 | TGTGCCAGCAGCTTCCTCGGACAGGGCCAAGAGACCCAGTACTTC | CASSFLGQGQETQYF
TRBJ1-1 | TRBV7-9 | . | TRBD1 | TGTGCCAGCAGCTTAGGACAGGGTGGGTACGCTTTCTTT | CASSLGQGGYAFF
TRBJ1-1 | TRBV18 | . | . | TGTGCCAGCTCACTCCTCAGGGAGAACACTGAAGCTTTCTTT | CASSLLRENTEAFF
TRBJ2-1 | TRBV6-1 | . | . | TGTGCCAGCAGTAAGGAGACGCAGTCCTACAATGAGCAGTTCTTC | CASSKETQSYNEQFF
TRBJ2-7 | TRBV6-4 | . | TRBD2 | TGTGCCAGCAGTCGACTAGCGGGAGCCTACGAGCAGTACTTC | CASSRLAGAYEQYF
TRBJ2-1 | TRBV20-1 | . | . | TGCAGTGCTAGAGAGGATGAGCAGTTCTTC | CSAREDEQFF
TRBJ2-2 | TRBV5-5 | once | TRBD1 | TGTGCCAGCAGCGGGGACAGCCTCCACCCCGGGGAGCTGTTTTTT | CASSGDSLHPGELFF
TRBJ1-2 | TRBV4-2 | . | . | TGTGCCAGCAGCCAAGATCGGCAGGAGGGGTATGGCTACACCTTC | CASSQDRQEGYGYTF
TRBJ1-1 | TRBV15 | . | TRBD1 | TGTGCCACCAGCAGATACGCGGGACAGGGGTCGAGCACTGAAGCTTTCTTT | CATSRYAGQGSSTEAFF
TRBJ2-1 | TRBV28 | . | TRBD2 | TGTGCCAGCAGTTCACCGGGACTAGCGTCCTCCTACAATGAGCAGTTCTTC | CASSSPGLASSYNEQFF
TRBJ1-2 | TRBV28 | . | . | TGTGCCAGCTTTCCCCCAGGGCGCCGGGGCTATGGCTACACCTTC | CASFPPGRRGYGYTF
TRBJ2-5 | TRBV11-3 | few | TRBD1 | TGTGCCAGCAGCCCTTGGACAGGCGGCACGGAGACCCAGTACTTC | CASSPWTGGTETQYF
TRBJ2-2 | TRBV28 | once | TRBD2 | TGTGCCAGCAGGACACCAGCGGGAGGCCCGACCGGGGAGCTGTTTTTT | CASRTPAGGPTGELFF
TRBJ1-1 | TRBV2 | . | TRBD1 | TGTGCCAGCAGTCCTACAGGGGGCACCACTGAAGCTTTCTTT | CASSPTGGTTEAFF
TRBJ2-7 | TRBV30 | once | . | TGTGCCTGGACCTTACCCATTGAGGGGAGGGAGCAGTACTTC | CAWTLPIEGREQYF
TRBJ2-7 | TRBV7-9 | . | TRBD1 | TGTGCCAGCAGCTTCTACTACGCGACAGGGAATGACGAGCAGTACTTC | CASSFYYATGNDEQYF
TRBJ1-1 | TRBV7-9 | . | . | TGTGCCAGCAGCCACAGGGAGATCCCTGAAGCTTTCTTT | CASSHREIPEAFF
TRBJ2-2 | TRBV6-7 | . | . | TGTGCCAGCAGTTGGCAGGGGATCACCGGGGAGCTGTTTTTT | CASSWQGITGELFF
TRBJ2-3 | TRBV12-5 | . | . | TGTGCTAGTGGTTTGGTACTGGGGGGGCGCACAGATACGCAGTATTTT | CASGLVLGGRTDTQYF
TRBJ1-5 | TRBV6-5 | . | . | TGTGCCAGCAGTTTCACCGGGGGGCCCCAGCATTTT | CASSFTGGPQHF